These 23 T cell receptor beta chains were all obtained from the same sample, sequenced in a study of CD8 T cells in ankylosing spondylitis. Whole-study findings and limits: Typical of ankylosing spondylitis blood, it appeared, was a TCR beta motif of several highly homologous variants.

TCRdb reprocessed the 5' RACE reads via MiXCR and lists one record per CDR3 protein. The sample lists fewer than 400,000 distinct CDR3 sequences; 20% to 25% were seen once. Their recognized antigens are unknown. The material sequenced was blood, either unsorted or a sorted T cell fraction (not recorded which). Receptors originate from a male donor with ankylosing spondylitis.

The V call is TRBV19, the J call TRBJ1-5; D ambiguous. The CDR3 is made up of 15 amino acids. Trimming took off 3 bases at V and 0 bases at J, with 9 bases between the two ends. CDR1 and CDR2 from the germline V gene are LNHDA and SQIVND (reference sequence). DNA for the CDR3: TGTGCCAGTAGTATCAGTGCCAATAGCAATCAGCCCCAGCATTTT. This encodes CASSISANSNQPQHF.

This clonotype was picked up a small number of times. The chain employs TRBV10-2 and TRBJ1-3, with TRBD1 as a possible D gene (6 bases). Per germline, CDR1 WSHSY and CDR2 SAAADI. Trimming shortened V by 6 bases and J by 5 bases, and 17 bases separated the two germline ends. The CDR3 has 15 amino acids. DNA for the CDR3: TGCGCCAGCAGGGCCTCGTACAGGGCCCGAAACACCATATATTTT. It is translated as CASRASYRARNTIYF.

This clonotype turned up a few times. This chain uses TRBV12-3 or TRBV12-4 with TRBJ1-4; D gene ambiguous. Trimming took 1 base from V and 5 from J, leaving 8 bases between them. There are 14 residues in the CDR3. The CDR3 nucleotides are TGTGCCAGCAGTTTAGTGGCCTCGAATGAAAAACTGTTTTTT. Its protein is CASSLVASNEKLFF.

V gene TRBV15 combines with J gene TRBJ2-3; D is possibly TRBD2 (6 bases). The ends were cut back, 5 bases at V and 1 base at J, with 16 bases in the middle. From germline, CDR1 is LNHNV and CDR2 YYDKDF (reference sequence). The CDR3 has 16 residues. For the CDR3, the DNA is TGTGCCACCAGCCCCCGTTTTGAGCGGGGCACAGATACGCAGTATTTT. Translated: CATSPRFERGTDTQYF.

CDR3 in amino acids: CASSFRQTVRYQPQHF. CDR3 in DNA: TGTGCCAGCAGTTTCCGGCAGACAGTTCGATATCAGCCCCAGCATTTT. The V and J genes are TRBV6-2 or TRBV6-3 and TRBJ1-5; TRBD1 is a possible D gene (5 bases). Deletions cut 4 bases from V and 5 bases from J, with 18 bases between. The CDR3 length is 16 residues. Germline CDR1 is MNHEY and CDR2 is SVGEGT.

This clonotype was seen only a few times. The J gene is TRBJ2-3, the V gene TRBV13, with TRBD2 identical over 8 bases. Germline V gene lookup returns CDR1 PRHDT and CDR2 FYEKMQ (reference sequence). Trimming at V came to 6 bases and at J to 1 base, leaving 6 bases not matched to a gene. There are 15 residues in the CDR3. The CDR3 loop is CASRRREGGTDTQYF. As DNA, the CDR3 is TGTGCCAGCAGGCGACGGGAGGGTGGCACAGATACGCAGTATTTT.

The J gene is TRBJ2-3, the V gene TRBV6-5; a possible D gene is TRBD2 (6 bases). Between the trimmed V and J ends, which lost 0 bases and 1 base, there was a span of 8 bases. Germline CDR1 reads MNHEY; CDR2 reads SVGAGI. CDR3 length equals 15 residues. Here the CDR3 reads CASSYSGTGTDTQYF. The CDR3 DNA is TGTGCCAGCAGTTACTCCGGGACTGGCACAGATACGCAGTATTTT.

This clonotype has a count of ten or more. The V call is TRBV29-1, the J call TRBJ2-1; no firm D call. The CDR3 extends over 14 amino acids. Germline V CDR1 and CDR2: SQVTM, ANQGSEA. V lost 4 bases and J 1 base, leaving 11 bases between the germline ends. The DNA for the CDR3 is TGCAGCGTTGTCCAATCACGGTCCTACAATGAGCAGTTCTTC. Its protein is CSVVQSRSYNEQFF.

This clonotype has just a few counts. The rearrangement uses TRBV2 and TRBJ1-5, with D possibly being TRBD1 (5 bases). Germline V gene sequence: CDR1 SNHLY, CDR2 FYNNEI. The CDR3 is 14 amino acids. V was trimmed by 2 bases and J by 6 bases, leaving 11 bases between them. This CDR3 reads CASSEFQGAQPQHF. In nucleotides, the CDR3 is TGTGCCAGCAGTGAATTCCAGGGCGCTCAGCCCCAGCATTTT.

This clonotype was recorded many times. Here the CDR3 reads CASRLLAGGPLVGADTQYF. CDR3 nucleotides: TGTGCCAGCAGACTCCTAGCGGGAGGGCCCCTCGTAGGAGCAGATACGCAGTATTTT. The chain has TRBV7-8 and TRBJ2-3, with TRBD2 matching over 12 bases. Germline CDR1 is SGHVS and CDR2 is FQNEAQ. Germline trimming cut 6 bases from V and 4 bases from J; bases unmatched to any gene: 17. The CDR3 spans 19 residues.

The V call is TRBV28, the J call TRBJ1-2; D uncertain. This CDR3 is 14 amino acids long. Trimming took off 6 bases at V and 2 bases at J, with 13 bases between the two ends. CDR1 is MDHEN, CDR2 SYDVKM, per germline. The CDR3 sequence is CASRKGSTNYGYTF. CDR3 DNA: TGTGCCAGCAGGAAGGGAAGTACCAACTATGGCTACACCTTC.

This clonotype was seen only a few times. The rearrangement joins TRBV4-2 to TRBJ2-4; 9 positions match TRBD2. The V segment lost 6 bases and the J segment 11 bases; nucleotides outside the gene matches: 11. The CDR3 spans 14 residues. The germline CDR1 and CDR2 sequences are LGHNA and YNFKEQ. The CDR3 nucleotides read TGTGCCAGCAGAAATTTTATAGCGGGAGCGGTTCAGTACTTC. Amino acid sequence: CASRNFIAGAVQYF.

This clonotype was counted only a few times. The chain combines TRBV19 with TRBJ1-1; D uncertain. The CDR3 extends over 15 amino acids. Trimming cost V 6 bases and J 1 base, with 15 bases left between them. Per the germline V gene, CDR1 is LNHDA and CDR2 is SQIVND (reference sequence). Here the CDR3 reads CASSPFWARNTEAFF. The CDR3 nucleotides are TGTGCCAGTAGCCCTTTTTGGGCCAGGAACACTGAAGCTTTCTTT.

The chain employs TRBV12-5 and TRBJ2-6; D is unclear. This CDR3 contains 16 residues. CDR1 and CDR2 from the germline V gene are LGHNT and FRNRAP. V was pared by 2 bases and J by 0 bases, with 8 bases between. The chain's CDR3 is CASGLLPFSGANVLTF. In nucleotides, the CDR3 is TGTGCTAGTGGTTTGCTTCCGTTCTCTGGGGCCAACGTCCTGACTTTC.

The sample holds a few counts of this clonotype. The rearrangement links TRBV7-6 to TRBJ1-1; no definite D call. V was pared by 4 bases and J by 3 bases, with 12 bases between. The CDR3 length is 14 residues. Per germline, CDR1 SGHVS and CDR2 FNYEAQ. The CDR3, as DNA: TGTGCCAGCAGCTCGCAAACCCATCACACTGAAGCTTTCTTT. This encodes CASSSQTHHTEAFF.

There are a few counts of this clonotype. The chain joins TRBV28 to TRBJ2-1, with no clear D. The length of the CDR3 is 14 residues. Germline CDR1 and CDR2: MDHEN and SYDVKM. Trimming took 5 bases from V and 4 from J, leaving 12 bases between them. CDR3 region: CASSRRSLYNEQFF. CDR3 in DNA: TGTGCCAGCAGTCGGCGGTCACTGTACAATGAGCAGTTCTTC.

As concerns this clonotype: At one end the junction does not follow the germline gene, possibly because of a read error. The CDR3 region has the DNA TGTGCCAGCAGTTCTCCCGGACCCTCCGACGAGCAGTACTTC. It is translated as CASSSPGPSDEQYF. The genes are TRBV28 and TRBJ2-7; no clear D. Per germline, CDR1 MDHEN and CDR2 SYDVKM. This CDR3 has 14 amino acids.

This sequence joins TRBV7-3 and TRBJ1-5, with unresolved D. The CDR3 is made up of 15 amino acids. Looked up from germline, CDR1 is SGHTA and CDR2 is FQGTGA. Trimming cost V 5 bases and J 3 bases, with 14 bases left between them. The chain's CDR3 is CASSVVGAINQPQHF. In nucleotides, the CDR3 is TGTGCCAGCAGCGTGGTTGGTGCCATCAATCAGCCCCAGCATTTT.

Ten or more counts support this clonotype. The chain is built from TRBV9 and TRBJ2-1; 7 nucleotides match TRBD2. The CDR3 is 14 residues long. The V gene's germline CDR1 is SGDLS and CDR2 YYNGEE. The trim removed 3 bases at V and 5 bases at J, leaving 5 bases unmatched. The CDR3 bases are TGTGCCAGCAGCGCGACCGGGACTAACAATGAGCAGTTCTTC. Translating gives CASSATGTNNEQFF.

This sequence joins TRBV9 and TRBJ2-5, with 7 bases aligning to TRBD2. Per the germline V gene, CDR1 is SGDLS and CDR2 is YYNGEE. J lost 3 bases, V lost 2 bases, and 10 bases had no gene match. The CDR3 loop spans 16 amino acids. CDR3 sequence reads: CASSVFPSLAEETQYF. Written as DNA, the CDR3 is TGTGCCAGCAGCGTGTTCCCCTCCCTAGCGGAAGAGACCCAGTACTTC.

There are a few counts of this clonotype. DNA of the CDR3: TGCGCCAGCAGCCAAGAATTTCTTCGGCGGTCCTATGGCTACACCTTC. It codes for CASSQEFLRRSYGYTF. The chain carries TRBV4-1 and TRBJ1-2; D gene unclear. The CDR3 has 16 amino acids. Germline loops: CDR1 MGHRA, CDR2 YSYEKL. The V and J ends lost 0 bases and 4 bases respectively, with 15 bases between them.

DNA of the CDR3: TGTGCCACCAGTGAGGGGACTCCACTAGGGGAGCAGTTCTTC. It yields the protein CATSEGTPLGEQFF. This chain connects TRBV24-1 to TRBJ2-1; maybe TRBD2 (6 bases). Trimming took off 4 bases at V and 10 bases at J, with 16 bases between the two ends. CDR3 length: 14 residues. Germline CDR1 reads KGHDR; CDR2 reads SFDVKD.

The CDR3 bases are TGTGCCAGCAGGCCCCAGATCACCGGGGAGCTGTTTTTT. Translation gives CASRPQITGELFF. The V gene is TRBV28, the J gene TRBJ2-2; D call uncertain. With 6 bases removed from V and 4 bases from J, the gap between germline ends came to 9 bases. The germline gives CDR1 MDHEN, CDR2 SYDVKM. This CDR3 has 13 amino acids.